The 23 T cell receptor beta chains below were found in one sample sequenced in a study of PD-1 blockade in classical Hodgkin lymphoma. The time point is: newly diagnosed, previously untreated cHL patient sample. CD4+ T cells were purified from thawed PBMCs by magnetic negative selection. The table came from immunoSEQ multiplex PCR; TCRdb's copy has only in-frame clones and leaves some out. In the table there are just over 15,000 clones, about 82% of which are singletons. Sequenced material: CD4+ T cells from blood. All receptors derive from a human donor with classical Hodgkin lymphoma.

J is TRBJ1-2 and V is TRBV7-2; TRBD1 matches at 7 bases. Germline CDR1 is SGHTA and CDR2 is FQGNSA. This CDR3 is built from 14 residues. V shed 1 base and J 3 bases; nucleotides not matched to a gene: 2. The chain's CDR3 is CASSLDRGYYGYTF. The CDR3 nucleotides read TGTGCCAGCAGCTTAGACAGGGGATACTATGGCTACACCTTC. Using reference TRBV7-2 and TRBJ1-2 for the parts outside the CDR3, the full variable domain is GAGVSQSPSNKVTEKGKDVELRCDPISGHTALYWYRQSLGQGLEFLIYFQGNSAPDKSGLPSDRFSAERTGGSVSTLTIQRTQQEDSAVYLCASSLDRGYYGYTFGSGTRLTVV.

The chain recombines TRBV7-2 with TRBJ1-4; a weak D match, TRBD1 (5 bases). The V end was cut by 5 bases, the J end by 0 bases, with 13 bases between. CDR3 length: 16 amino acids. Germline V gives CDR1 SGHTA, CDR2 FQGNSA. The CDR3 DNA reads TGTGCCAGCAGCCAGGCCCAGGGAACAACTAATGAAAAACTGTTTTTT. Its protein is CASSQAQGTTNEKLFF.

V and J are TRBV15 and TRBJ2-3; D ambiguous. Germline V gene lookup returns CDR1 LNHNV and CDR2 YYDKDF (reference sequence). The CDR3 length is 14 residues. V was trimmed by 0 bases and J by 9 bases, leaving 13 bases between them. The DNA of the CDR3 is TGTGCCACCAGCAGAGATGTTCCCCCGTTCACGCAGTATTTT. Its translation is CATSRDVPPFTQYF. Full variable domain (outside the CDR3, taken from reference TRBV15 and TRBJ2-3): DAMVIQNPRYQVTQFGKPVTLSCSQTLNHNVMYWYQQKSSQAPKLLFHYYDKDFNNEADTPDNFQSRRPNTSFCFLDIRSPGLGDTAMYLCATSRDVPPFTQYFGPGTRLTVL.

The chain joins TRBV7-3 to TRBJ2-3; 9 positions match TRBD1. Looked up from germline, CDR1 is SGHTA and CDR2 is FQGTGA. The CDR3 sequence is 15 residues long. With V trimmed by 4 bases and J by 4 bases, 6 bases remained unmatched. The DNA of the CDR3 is TGTGCCAGCAGCTGGACAGGGGCCGTGGCAGATACGCAGTATTTT. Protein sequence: CASSWTGAVADTQYF. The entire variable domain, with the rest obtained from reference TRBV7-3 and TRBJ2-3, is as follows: GAGVSQTPSNKVTEKGKYVELRCDPISGHTALYWYRQSLGQGPEFLIYFQGTGAADDSGLPNDRFFAVRPEGSVSTLKIQRTERGDSAVYLCASSWTGAVADTQYFGPGTRLTVL.

The CDR3 is CASSPRVAGVNEQFF. The CDR3 DNA sequence: TGTGCCAGCAGCCCCCGGGTAGCGGGAGTCAATGAGCAGTTCTTC. This chain joins TRBV7-3 and TRBJ2-1; 9 positions match TRBD2. CDR1 SGHTA and CDR2 FQGTGA come from the germline V gene. CDR3 length: 15 residues. Trimming at V came to 5 bases and at J to 6 bases, leaving 8 bases not matched to a gene.

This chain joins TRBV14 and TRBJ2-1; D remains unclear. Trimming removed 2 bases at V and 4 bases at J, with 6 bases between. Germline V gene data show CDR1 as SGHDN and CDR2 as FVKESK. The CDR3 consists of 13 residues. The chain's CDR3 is CASSQSSYNEQFF. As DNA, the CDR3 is TGTGCCAGCAGCCAAAGTTCATACAATGAGCAGTTCTTC.

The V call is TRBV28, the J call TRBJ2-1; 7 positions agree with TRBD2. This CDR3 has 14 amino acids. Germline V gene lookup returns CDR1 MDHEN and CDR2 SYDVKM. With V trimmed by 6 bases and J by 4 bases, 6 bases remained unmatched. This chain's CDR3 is CASRPLAVYNEQFF. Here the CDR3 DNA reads TGTGCCAGCAGGCCCCTAGCGGTTTACAATGAGCAGTTCTTC.

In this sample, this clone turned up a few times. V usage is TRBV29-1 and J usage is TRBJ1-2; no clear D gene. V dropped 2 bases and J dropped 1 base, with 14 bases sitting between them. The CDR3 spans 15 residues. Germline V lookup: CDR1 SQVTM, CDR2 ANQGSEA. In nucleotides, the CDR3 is TGCAGCGTTGAACCGACCTTCGTTCTTAACTATGGCTACACCTTC. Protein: CSVEPTFVLNYGYTF. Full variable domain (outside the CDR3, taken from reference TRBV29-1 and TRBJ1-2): SAVISQKPSRDICQRGTSLTIQCQVDSQVTMMFWYRQQPGQSLTLIATANQGSEATYESGFVIDKFPISRPNLTFSTLTVSNMSPEDSSIYLCSVEPTFVLNYGYTFGSGTRLTVV.

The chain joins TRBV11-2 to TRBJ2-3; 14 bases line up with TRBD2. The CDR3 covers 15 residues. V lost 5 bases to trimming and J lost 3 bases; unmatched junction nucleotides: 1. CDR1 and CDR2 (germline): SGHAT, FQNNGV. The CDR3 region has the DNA TGTGCCAGCAGCCGACTAGCGGGAGGGACAGATACGCAGTATTTT. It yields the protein CASSRLAGGTDTQYF.

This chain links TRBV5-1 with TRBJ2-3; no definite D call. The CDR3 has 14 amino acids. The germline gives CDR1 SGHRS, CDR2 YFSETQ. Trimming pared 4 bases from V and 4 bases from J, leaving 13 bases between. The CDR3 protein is CASSPTPQPDTQYF. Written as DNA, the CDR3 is TGCGCCAGCAGCCCGACACCTCAGCCAGATACGCAGTATTTT.

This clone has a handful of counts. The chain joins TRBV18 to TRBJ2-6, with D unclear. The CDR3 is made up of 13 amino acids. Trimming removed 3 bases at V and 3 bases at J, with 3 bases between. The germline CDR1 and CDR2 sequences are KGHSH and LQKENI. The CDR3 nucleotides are TGTGCCAGCTCACCGGGTGGGGCCAACGTCCTGACTTTC. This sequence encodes CASSPGGANVLTF.

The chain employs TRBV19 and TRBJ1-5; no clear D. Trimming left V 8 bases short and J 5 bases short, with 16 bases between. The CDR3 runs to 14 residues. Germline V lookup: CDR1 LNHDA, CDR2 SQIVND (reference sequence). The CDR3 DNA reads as TGTGCCAGTTCACCCACGACCTCTTATCAGCCCCAGCATTTT. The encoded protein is CASSPTTSYQPQHF.

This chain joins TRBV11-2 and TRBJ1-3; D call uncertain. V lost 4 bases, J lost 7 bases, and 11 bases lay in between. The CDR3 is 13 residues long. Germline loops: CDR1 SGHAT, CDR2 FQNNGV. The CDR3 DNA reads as TGTGCCAGCAGCTCCCAACAAAGTAACACCATATATTTT. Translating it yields CASSSQQSNTIYF. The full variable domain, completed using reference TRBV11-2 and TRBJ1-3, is EAGVAQSPRYKIIEKRQSVAFWCNPISGHATLYWYQQILGQGPKLLIQFQNNGVVDDSQLPKDRFSAERLKGVDSTLKIQPAKLEDSAVYLCASSSQQSNTIYFGEGSWLTVV.

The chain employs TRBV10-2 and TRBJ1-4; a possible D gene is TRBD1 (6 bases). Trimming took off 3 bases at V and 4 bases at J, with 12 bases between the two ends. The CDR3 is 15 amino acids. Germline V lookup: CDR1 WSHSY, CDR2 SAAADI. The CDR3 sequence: CASSDSGTRNEKLFF. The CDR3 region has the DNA TGCGCCAGCAGTGATTCCGGGACACGTAATGAAAAACTGTTTTTT.

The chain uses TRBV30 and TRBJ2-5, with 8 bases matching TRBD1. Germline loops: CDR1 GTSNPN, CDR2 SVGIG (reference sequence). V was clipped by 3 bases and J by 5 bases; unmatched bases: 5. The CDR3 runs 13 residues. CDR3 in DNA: TGTGCCTGGAGGACAGGGGTATCGGAGACCCAGTACTTC. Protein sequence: CAWRTGVSETQYF.

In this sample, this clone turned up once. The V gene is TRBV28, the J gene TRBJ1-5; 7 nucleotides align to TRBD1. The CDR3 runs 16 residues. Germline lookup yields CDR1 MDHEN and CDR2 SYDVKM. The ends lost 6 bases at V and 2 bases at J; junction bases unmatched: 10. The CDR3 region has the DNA TGTGCCAGCAGGGTAGATTACGGGACAGGCAATCAGCCCCAGCATTTT. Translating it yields CASRVDYGTGNQPQHF.

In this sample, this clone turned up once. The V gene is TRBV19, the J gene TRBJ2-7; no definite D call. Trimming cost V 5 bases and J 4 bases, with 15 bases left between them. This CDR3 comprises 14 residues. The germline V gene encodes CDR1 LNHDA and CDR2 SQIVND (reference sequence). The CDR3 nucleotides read TGTGCCAGTAGTCCGACTCAACCCAGATACGAGCAGTACTTC. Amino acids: CASSPTQPRYEQYF.

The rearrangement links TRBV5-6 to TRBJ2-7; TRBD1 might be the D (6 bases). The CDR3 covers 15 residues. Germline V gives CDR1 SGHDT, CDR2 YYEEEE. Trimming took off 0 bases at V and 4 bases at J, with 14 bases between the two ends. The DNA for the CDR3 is TGTGCCAGCAGCTTGGGTGGGGGCTTTTCGTACGAGCAGTACTTC. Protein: CASSLGGGFSYEQYF.

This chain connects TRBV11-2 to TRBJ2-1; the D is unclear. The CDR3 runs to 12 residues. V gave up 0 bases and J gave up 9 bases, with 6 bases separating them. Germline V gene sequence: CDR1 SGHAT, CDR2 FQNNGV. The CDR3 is CASSLDYLEQFF. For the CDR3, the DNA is TGTGCCAGCAGCTTAGATTACCTTGAGCAGTTCTTC.

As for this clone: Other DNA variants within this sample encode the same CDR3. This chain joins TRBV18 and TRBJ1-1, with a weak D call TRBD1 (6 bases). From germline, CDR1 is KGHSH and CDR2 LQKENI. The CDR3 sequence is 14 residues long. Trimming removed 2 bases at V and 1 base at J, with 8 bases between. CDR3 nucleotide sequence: TGTGCCAGCTCACCAGACAGGAAGAACACTGAAGCTTTCTTT. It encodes CASSPDRKNTEAFF.

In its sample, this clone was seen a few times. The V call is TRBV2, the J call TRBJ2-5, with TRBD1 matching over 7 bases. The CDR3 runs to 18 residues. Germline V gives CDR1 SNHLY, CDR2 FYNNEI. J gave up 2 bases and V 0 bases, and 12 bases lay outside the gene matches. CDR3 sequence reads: CASSEAMGAGTEQETQYF. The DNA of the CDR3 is TGTGCCAGCAGTGAAGCGATGGGGGCCGGGACAGAACAAGAGACCCAGTACTTC.

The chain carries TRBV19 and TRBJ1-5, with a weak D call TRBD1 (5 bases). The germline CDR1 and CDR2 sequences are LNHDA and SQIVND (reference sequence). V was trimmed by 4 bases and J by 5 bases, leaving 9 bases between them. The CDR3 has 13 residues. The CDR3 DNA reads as TGTGCCAGTAGTAGACAGCCGTATCAGCCCCAGCATTTT. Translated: CASSRQPYQPQHF.

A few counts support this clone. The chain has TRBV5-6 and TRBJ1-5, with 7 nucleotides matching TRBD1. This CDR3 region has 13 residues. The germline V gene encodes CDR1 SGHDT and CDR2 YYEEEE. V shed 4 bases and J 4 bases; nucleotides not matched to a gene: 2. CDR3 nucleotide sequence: TGTGCCAGCAGCCTCAGGGGGAATCAGCCCCAGCATTTT. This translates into CASSLRGNQPQHF.